A selection of T cell receptor beta chains follows, all from one sample in a study of T cells in Graves' hyperthyroidism and ophthalmopathy. TCRdb reprocessed the multiplex PCR reads with MiXCR, giving one entry per CDR3 protein. This sample has approximately 400,000 distinct CDR3 sequences, with about 15% found just once. Sequencing was performed on blood. The receptors come from a woman aged 30 to 39 with Graves' hyperthyroidism. The conserved cysteine and the conserved F or W are not part of the CDR3 here. A D gene is named only where the DNA matches it firmly. Size is stated for part of the rows, as once, few or many counts, or as a class when the clone is expanded.

V	D	size	J	CDR3
TRBV4-1	.	.	TRBJ1-3	ASSQVSSFSGNTIY
TRBV28	TRBD1	many	TRBJ2-5	ASRTIDRVETQY
TRBV24-1	.	.	TRBJ1-5	ATSGAGAGQPQH
TRBV6-6	.	many	TRBJ1-2	ASSYQIQGGSGYT
TRBV4-1	.	few	TRBJ2-5	ASAREGGVETQY
TRBV11-1	TRBD1	many	TRBJ2-7	ASSLMPTTGVDEQY
TRBV7-9	TRBD2	many	TRBJ2-1	ASSISGGNNEQF
TRBV3-1	.	few	TRBJ1-3	ASSQILVSGNTIY
TRBV6-1	.	.	TRBJ1-2	ASSEVETASFGYT
TRBV28	.	few	TRBJ2-2	ASSFSSLNTGELF
TRBV14	TRBD1	few	TRBJ2-7	ASSWGTGGPYEQY
TRBV11-2	TRBD2	.	TRBJ2-3	ASRKSGMGDTQY
TRBV27	TRBD2	many	TRBJ2-1	ASSLWGLAGGYNEQF
TRBV7-8	TRBD2	many	TRBJ2-3	AGSLRLAGFEGDTQY
TRBV29-1	.	.	TRBJ2-1	SVGRSSYNEQF
TRBV19	.	.	TRBJ1-1	ASSIRATEAF
TRBV5-6	.	.	TRBJ1-1	ASSLFHTEAF
TRBV5-1	.	.	TRBJ2-7	ASSPSGGRVGEQY
TRBV7-9	TRBD1	.	TRBJ1-1	ASSLKDREGTEAF
TRBV20-1	.	many	TRBJ2-5	SVAPGAGETQY
TRBV2	TRBD1	many	TRBJ1-3	ASSGGQFSGNTIY
TRBV3-1	TRBD1	many	TRBJ2-1	ASSQVTGAPNEQF
TRBV4-1	.	.	TRBJ1-5	ASSQDYRQRSNQPQH
TRBV20-1	.	few	TRBJ2-7	SGTARSYEQY
TRBV3-1	.	few	TRBJ2-7	ASSLTGMDEQY
TRBV28	TRBD2	.	TRBJ2-2	ASSSTGTTNTGELF
TRBV28	TRBD1	many	TRBJ2-4	ASSPQGLVAKNIQY
TRBV28	TRBD1	.	TRBJ1-4	ASYGTAYEKLF
TRBV9	.	few	TRBJ1-4	ASSPDRYEKLF
TRBV5-1	TRBD2	.	TRBJ2-7	ASSYHPKGTSGYEQY
TRBV19	TRBD2	once	TRBJ2-5	ASSPRLAGGPPETQY
TRBV20-1	.	.	TRBJ2-5	SASTDQETQY
TRBV6-1	.	few	TRBJ1-6	ASSALGRGGLGNSPLH
TRBV18	.	many	TRBJ1-4	ASSPPARLEKLF
TRBV27	TRBD1	many	TRBJ2-4	ASSDRGLAKNIQY
TRBV10-1	.	many	TRBJ1-1	ASSPFRGRTEAF
TRBV6-2/TRBV6-3	TRBD2	.	TRBJ2-5	ASSQESIAGGGETQY
TRBV7-2	.	many	TRBJ2-7	ASSLANPAGEQY
TRBV15	.	.	TRBJ1-2	ATSRGGNAYGYT
TRBV5-4	TRBD1	.	TRBJ2-7	ASSYGQGADYEQY
TRBV28	.	many	TRBJ2-4	ASRGGGAKNIQY
TRBV20-1	.	many	TRBJ1-5	SARDQANQPQH
TRBV11-2	TRBD2	.	TRBJ2-7	ASSFLASGITGEQY
TRBV15	.	few	TRBJ2-5	ATSRSLGRGRQETQY
TRBV19	TRBD2	few	TRBJ2-1	ASSIGGRANEQF
TRBV5-1	TRBD2	many	TRBJ2-1	ASSLELAGGPVNEQF
TRBV6-1	TRBD1	.	TRBJ1-1	ASFRSRQGAEAF
TRBV6-1	TRBD1	few	TRBJ1-3	ASSWTGGSGNTIY
TRBV6-1	TRBD1	.	TRBJ1-2	ASSEGQGPNYGYT
TRBV29-1	TRBD2	few	TRBJ2-1	SYYLGGRNEQF
TRBV9	.	.	TRBJ2-1	ASSTLGVPGDEQF
TRBV4-2	.	.	TRBJ2-3	ASSQIVRQTQY